A single sample is the source of the 3 T cell receptor beta chains below, sequenced in a study of tumor T cells in aggressive B-cell lymphoma. Clones were sequenced by immunoSEQ multiplex PCR, and TCRdb holds only the in-frame ones, with some missing. The sample has approximately 9,900 clones, approximately 85% seen once. Material for sequencing was tumor tissue. These receptors all come from an adult with diffuse large B cell lymphoma.

The chain is built from TRBV28 and TRBJ2-7, with D tentatively TRBD2 (6 bases). Trimming pared 4 bases from V and 4 bases from J, leaving 14 bases between. Germline V gene data show CDR1 as MDHEN and CDR2 as SYDVKM. This CDR3 comprises 14 residues. The CDR3: CASSSGGIGYEQYF. The DNA for the CDR3 is TGTGCCAGCAGTTCGGGCGGGATTGGTTACGAGCAGTACTTC. The variable domain in full, with the rest retrieved from reference TRBV28 and TRBJ2-7, is DVKVTQSSRYLVKRTGEKVFLECVQDMDHENMFWYRQDPGLGLRLIYFSYDVKMKEKGDIPEGYSVSREKKERFSLILESASTNQTSMYLCASSSGGIGYEQYFGPGTRLTVT.

The chain recombines TRBV7-6 with TRBJ2-7; 13 bases fit TRBD2. This CDR3 comprises 16 residues. V lost 3 bases and J lost 0; bases outside the gene matches: 2. The germline V gene encodes CDR1 SGHVS and CDR2 FNYEAQ. CDR3 sequence (DNA): TGTGCCAGCAGCTTCGGACTAGCGGGAGACTCCTACGAGCAGTACTTC. It is translated as CASSFGLAGDSYEQYF. The variable domain in full, with the rest retrieved from reference TRBV7-6 and TRBJ2-7, is GAGVSQSPRYKVTKRGQDVALRCDPISGHVSLYWYRQALGQGPEFLTYFNYEAQQDKSGLPNDRFSAERPEGSISTLTIQRTEQRDSAMYRCASSFGLAGDSYEQYFGPGTRLTVT.

This rearrangement joins TRBV25-1 to TRBJ1-1, with TRBD1 as a possible D gene (6 bases). CDR1 is MGHDK, CDR2 SYGVNS, per germline. This CDR3 is built from 14 residues. Trimming shortened V by 5 bases and J by 3 bases, and 13 bases separated the two germline ends. The CDR3 is CASSPQGSDTEAFF. CDR3 DNA sequence: TGTGCCAGCAGTCCACAGGGTTCGGACACTGAAGCTTTCTTT. Full variable domain (missing parts from reference TRBV25-1 and TRBJ1-1): EADIYQTPRYLVIGTGKKITLECSQTMGHDKMYWYQQDPGMELHLIHYSYGVNSTEKGDLSSESTVSRIRTEHFPLTLESARPSHTSQYLCASSPQGSDTEAFFGQGTRLTVV.